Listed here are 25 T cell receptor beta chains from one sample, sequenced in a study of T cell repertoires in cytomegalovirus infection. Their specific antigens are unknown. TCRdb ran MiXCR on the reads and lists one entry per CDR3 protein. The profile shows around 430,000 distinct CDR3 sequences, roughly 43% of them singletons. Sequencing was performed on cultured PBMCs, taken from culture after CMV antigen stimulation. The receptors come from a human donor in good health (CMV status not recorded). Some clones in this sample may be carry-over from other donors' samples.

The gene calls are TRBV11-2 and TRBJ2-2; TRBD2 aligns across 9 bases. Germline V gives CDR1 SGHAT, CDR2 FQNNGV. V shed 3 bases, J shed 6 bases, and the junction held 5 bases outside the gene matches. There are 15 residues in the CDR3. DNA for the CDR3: TGTGCCAGCAGCTTCTTAGAGCGGGAGGCCGGGGAGCTGTTTTTT. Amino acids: CASSFLEREAGELFF.

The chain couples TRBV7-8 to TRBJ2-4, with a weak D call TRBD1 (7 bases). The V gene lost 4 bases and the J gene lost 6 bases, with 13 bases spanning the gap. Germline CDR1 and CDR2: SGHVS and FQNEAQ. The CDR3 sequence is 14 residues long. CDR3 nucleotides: TGTGCCAGCAGCTCCCTCCAGGGGGGAAACATTCAGTACTTC. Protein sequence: CASSSLQGGNIQYF.

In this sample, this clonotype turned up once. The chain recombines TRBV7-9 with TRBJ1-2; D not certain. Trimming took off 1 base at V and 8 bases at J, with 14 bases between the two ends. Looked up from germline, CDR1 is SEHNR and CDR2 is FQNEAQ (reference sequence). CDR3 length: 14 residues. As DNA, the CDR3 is TGTGCCAGCAGCTTAGTTTCTACGGCCGGGGGCTACACCTTC. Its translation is CASSLVSTAGGYTF.

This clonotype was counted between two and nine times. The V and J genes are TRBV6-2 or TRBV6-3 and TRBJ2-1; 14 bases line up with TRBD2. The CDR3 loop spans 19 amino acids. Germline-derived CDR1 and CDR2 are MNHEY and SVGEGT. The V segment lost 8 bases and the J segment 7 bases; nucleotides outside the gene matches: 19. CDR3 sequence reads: CASVRLKTSGRGVANEQFF. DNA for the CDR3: TGTGCCAGCGTTCGCCTAAAGACTAGCGGGAGGGGTGTTGCGAATGAGCAGTTCTTC.

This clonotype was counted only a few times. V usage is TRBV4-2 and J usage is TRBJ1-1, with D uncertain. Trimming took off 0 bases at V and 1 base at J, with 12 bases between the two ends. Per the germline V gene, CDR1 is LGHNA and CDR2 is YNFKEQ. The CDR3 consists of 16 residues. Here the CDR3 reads CASSQDGTEKNTEAFF. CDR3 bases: TGTGCCAGCAGCCAAGATGGTACGGAAAAGAACACTGAAGCTTTCTTT.

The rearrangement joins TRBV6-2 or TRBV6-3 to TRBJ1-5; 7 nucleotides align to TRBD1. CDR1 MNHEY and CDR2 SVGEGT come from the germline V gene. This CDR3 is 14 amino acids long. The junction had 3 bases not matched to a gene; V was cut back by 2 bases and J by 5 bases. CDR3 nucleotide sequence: TGTGCCAGCAGTTACGACAGGGCTTATCAGCCCCAGCATTTT. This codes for CASSYDRAYQPQHF.

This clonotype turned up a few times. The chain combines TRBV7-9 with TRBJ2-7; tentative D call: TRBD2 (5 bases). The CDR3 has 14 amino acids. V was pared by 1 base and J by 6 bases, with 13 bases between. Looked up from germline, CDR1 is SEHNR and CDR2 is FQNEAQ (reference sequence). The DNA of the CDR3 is TGTGCCAGCAGCTTAGGGGCGGGTTCGCGCGAGCAGTACTTC. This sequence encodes CASSLGAGSREQYF.

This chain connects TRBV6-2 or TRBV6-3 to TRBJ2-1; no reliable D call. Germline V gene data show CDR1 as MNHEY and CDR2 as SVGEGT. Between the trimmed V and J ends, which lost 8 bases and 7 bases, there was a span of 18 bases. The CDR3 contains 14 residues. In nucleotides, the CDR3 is TGTGCCAGCTCCCTGCGAACAGATACTAATGAGCAGTTCTTC. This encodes CASSLRTDTNEQFF.

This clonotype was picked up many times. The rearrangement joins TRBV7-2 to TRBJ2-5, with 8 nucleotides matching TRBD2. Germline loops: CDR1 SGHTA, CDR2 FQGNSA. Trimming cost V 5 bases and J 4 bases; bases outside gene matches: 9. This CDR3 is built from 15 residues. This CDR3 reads CASSITSTSAETQYF. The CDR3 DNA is TGTGCCAGCAGCATTACCTCGACTAGCGCAGAGACCCAGTACTTC.

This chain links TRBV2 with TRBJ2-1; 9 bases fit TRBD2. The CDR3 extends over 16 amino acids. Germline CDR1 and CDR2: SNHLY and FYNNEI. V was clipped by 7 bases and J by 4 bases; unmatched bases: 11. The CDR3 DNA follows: TGTGCCAGCATGGGGCTAGCGGGGCCTACGTACAATGAGCAGTTCTTC. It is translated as CASMGLAGPTYNEQFF.

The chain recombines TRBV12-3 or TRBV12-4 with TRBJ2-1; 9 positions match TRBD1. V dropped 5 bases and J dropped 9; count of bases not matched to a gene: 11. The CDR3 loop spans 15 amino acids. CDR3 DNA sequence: TGTGCCAGCAGTCCATTCGGACAGGGGTTGGGTGAGCAGTTCTTC. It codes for CASSPFGQGLGEQFF.

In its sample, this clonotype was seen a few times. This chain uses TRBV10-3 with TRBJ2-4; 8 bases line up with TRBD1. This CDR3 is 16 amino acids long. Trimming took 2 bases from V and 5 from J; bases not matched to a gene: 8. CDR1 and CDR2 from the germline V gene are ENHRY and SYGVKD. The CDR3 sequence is CAISELRGQDQNIQYF. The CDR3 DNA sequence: TGTGCCATCAGTGAGCTGCGGGGACAGGATCAAAACATTCAGTACTTC.

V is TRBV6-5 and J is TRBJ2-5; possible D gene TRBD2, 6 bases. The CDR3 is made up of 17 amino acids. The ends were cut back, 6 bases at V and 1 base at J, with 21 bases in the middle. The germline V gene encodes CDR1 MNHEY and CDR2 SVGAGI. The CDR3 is CASSYAPGTPAQETQYF. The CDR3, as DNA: TGTGCCAGCAGCTACGCCCCTGGGACTCCCGCCCAAGAGACCCAGTACTTC.

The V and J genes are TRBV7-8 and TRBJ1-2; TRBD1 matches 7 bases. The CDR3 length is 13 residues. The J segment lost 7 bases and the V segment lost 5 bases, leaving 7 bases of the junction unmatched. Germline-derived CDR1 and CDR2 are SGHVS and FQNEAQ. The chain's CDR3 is CASSPRGRGGYTF. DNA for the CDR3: TGTGCCAGCAGCCCGAGGGGGCGCGGTGGCTACACCTTC.

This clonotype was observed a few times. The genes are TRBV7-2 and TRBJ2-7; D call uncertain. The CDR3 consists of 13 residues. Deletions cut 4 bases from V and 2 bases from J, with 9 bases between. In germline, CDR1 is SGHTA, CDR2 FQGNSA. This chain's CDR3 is CASSSHYPYEQYF. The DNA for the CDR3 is TGTGCCAGCAGCTCACACTACCCCTACGAGCAGTACTTC.

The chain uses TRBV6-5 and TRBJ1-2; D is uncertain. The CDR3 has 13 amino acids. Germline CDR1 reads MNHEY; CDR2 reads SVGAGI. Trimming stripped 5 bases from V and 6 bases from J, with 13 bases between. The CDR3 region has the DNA TGTGCCAGCAGTGGAACAGAGACTCATGGCTACACCTTC. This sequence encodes CASSGTETHGYTF.

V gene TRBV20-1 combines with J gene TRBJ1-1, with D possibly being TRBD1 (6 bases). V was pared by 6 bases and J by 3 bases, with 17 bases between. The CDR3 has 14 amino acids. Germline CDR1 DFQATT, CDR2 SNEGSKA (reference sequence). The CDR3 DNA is TGCAGTGCCCCACAATCGGACAGTGACACTGAAGCTTTCTTT. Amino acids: CSAPQSDSDTEAFF.

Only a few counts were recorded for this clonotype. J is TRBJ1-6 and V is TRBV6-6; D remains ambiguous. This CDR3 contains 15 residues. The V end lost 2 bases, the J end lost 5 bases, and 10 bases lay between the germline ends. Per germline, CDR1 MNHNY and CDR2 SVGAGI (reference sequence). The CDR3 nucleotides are TGTGCCAGCAGTTACGAATGGGGAAATAATTCACCCCTCCACTTT. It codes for CASSYEWGNNSPLHF.

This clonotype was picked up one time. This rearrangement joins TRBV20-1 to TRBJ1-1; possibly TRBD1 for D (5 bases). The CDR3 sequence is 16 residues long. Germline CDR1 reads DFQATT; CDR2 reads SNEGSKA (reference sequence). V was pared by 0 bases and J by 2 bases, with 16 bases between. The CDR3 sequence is CSARDSESGENTEAFF. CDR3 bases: TGCAGTGCTAGAGATTCGGAATCGGGGGAAAACACTGAAGCTTTCTTT.

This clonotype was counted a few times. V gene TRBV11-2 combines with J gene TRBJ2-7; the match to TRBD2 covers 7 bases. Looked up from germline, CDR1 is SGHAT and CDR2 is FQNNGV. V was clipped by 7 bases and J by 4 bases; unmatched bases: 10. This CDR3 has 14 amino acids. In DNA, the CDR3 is TGTGCCAGCAACCCGACCCTAGCGGCATACGAGCAGTACTTC. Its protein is CASNPTLAAYEQYF.

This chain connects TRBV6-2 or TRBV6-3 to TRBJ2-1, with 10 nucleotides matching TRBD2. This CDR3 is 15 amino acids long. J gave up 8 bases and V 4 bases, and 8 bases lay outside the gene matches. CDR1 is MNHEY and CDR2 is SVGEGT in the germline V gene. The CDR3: CASSSPRLAGDEQFF. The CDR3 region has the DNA TGTGCCAGCAGTTCCCCCCGGCTAGCGGGAGATGAGCAGTTCTTC.

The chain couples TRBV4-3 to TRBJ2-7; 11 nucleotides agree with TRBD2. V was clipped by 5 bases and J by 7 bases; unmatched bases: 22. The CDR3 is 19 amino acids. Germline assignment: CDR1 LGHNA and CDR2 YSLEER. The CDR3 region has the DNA TGCGCCAGCAGCTATGGGACAACCGGGACTAGCGGTAAATTGTGGGAGCAGTACTTC. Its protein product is CASSYGTTGTSGKLWEQYF.

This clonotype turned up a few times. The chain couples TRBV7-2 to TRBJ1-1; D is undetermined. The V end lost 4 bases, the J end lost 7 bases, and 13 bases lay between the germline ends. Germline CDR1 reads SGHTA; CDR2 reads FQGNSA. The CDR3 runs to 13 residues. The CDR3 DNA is TGTGCCAGCAGCTCAAAAGCGGGTGTTGAAGCTTTCTTT. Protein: CASSSKAGVEAFF. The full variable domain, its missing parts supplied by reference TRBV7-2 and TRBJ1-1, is GAGVSQSPSNKVTEKGKDVELRCDPISGHTALYWYRQSLGQGLEFLIYFQGNSAPDKSGLPSDRFSAERTGGSVSTLTIQRTQQEDSAVYLCASSSKAGVEAFFGQGTRLTVV.

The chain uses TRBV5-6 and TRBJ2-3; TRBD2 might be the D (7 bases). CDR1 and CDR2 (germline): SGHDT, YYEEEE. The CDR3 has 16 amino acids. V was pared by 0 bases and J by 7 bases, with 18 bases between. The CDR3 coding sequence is TGTGCCAGCAGCTTGGTGGGGGGGCCTCCCCCATATACGCAGTATTTT. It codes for CASSLVGGPPPYTQYF.

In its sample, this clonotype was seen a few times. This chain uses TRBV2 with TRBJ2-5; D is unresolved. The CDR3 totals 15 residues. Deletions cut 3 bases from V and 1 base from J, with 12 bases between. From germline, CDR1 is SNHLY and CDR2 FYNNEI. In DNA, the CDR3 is TGTGCCAGCAGTGATGGCAGGAGCTTCCAAGAGACCCAGTACTTC. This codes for CASSDGRSFQETQYF.